Below, one T cell receptor beta chain is given with its context. Patients of the Seattle cohort, enrolled during active infection, were followed longitudinally. The data are from a study of blood T cell repertoires in COVID-19. As for the study in general: The United States, Italy and Spain were the sources of the acute and convalescent COVID-19 samples. T cells, B-cell-depleted T cells, or PBMCs provided the cDNA or gDNA that served as material.

Methods used by the authors: Reference gene primer amplification gave estimated nucleated cell counts. This table comes from immunoSEQ multiplex PCR, and its TCRdb copy is limited to in-frame clones, with some not included. That table gives V, J and clone size, and the DNA gave D and trimming. Altogether under 200,000 clones are present, about 85% being singletons, with the ten largest covering roughly 8%. Germline-derived CDR1 and CDR2 are MNHEY and SMNVEV (reference sequence). The CDR3 covers 15 residues. V shed 5 bases and J shed 9 bases, with 17 bases lying between them. The chain employs TRBV27 and TRBJ1-6; D unclear. Sequenced input: peripheral blood. The TCR originated in an older woman with COVID-19, enrolled during active disease. The CDR3 sequence is CASSLQSSVGSPLHF. The CDR3 DNA reads as TGTGCCAGCAGTCTACAGAGTTCCGTAGGTTCACCCCTCCACTTT.